This T cell receptor beta chain was recorded in a study of CD8+ T cells in alopecia areata. Study as a whole: Treatment comprised oral tofacitinib, 5 to 10 mg twice daily, in treated patients. Patients remained on tofacitinib for 6 to 18 months and then went 6 months without it. By percentage of affected scalp area, the severity of treated patients was scored.

Trimming removed 4 bases from V and 0 bases from J; junction bases left unmatched: 9. The length of the CDR3 is 16 residues. Germline CDR1 is SGHRS and CDR2 is YFSETQ. Following extraction, RNA underwent reverse transcription to cDNA, which served as the sequencing template. The data were produced by immunoSEQ multiplex PCR, yet TCRdb's version contains in-frame clones alone and is incomplete. This table holds around 270,000 clones, more than 45% found once. The sample holds a few counts of this clone. Treatment in this sample: oral pan-JAK inhibitor, 5-10 mg twice daily. Peripheral blood and lesional scalp punch biopsies came from alopecia areata patients.

The rearrangement joins TRBV5-1 to TRBJ1-1; TRBD1 aligns across 7 bases. The receptor comes from a human donor with alopecia areata. The sequencing used CD4+ T cells sorted from blood, collected at week 24, from a patient treated with tofacitinib. CDR3 in amino acids: CASSGTALSMNTEAFF. CDR3 DNA sequence: TGCGCCAGCAGCGGGACAGCCTTGTCCATGAACACTGAAGCTTTCTTT.